This T cell receptor (beta chain) stems from a study of blood T cells in healthy people across ages. CDR3 length equals 16 residues. V was shortened by 7 bases and J by 4 bases, with 21 bases between the two germline ends. Germline-derived CDR1 and CDR2 are SNHLY and FYNNEI. Primed by a sample-barcoded 5' primer and a J-beta primer mix, a second PCR proceeded for 7 to 11 cycles. In TCRdb, the 5' RACE reads were re-called with MiXCR into one record per CDR3 protein. The sample records 1.5 million or so distinct CDR3 sequences, 42% being singletons. V gene TRBV2 combines with J gene TRBJ2-3, with TRBD2 as a possible D gene (6 bases). The material sequenced was blood. The clonotype was recovered from a woman aged 18-29 years in good health. The CDR3: CASIRAGAPSADTQYF. The CDR3 nucleotides read TGTGCCAGCATACGAGCGGGTGCTCCTAGCGCAGATACGCAGTATTTT.